This T cell receptor (beta chain) was recorded in a study of CXCR3 chemokines and chemotherapy response in bladder cancer. The CDR3 extends over 13 amino acids. The germline V gene encodes CDR1 SGHTA and CDR2 FQGNSA. The trim removed 7 bases at V and 7 bases at J, leaving 5 bases unmatched. TCRdb analysed the PCR reads with MiXCR anew, one entry per CDR3 protein. This sample has more than 10,000 distinct CDR3 sequences; roughly an eighth occur once, and the top ten carry about 25%. This clonotype was picked up many times. This clonotype originated in a human donor with bladder cancer that did not respond to neoadjuvant chemotherapy. This material was collected from a patient whose treatment included neoadjuvant chemotherapy. The chain employs TRBV7-2 and TRBJ2-1, with 9 bases that match TRBD2. Here the CDR3 reads CASTRGGGNEQFF. The CDR3 nucleotides are TGTGCCAGCACGCGGGGGGGCGGTAATGAGCAGTTCTTC. The full variable domain, in which reference TRBV7-2 and TRBJ2-1 provide the parts outside the CDR3, is GAGVSQSPSNKVTEKGKDVELRCDPISGHTALYWYRQSLGQGLEFLIYFQGNSAPDKSGLPSDRFSAERTGGSVSTLTIQRTQQEDSAVYLCASTRGGGNEQFFGPGTRLTVL.